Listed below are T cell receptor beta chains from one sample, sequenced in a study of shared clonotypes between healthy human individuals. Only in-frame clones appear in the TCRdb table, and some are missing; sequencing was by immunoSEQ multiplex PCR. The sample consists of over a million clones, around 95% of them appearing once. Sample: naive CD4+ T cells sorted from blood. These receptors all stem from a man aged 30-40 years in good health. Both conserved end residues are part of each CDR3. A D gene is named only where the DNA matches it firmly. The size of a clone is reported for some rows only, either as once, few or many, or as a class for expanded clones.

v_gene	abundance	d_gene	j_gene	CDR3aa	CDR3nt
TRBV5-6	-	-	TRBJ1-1	CASSLFQGPNTEAFF	TGTGCCAGCAGCTTGTTCCAGGGGCCGAACACTGAAGCTTTCTTT
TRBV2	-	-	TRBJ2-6	CASSEGGRGANVLTF	TGTGCCAGCAGTGAAGGGGGTCGTGGGGCCAACGTCCTGACTTTC
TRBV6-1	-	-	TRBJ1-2	CASSDRGIYGYTF	TGTGCCAGCAGTGACAGGGGAATCTATGGCTACACCTTC
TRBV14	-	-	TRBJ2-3	CASSYDLGPDTQYF	TGTGCCAGCAGCTACGACCTGGGGCCAGATACGCAGTATTTT
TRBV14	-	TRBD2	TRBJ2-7	CASSQERGRAYEQYF	TGTGCCAGCAGCCAAGAGCGCGGGAGGGCCTACGAGCAGTACTTC
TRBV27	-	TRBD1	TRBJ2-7	CASRPQGALSYEQYF	TGTGCCAGCAGGCCTCAGGGGGCTTTATCTTACGAGCAGTACTTC
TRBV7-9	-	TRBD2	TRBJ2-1	CASSKLAGDYNEQFF	TGTGCCAGCAGCAAACTAGCGGGAGATTACAATGAGCAGTTCTTC
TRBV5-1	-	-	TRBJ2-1	CASSLASGADSSYNEQFF	TGCGCCAGCAGCTTGGCGTCAGGAGCGGATAGCTCCTACAATGAGCAGTTCTTC
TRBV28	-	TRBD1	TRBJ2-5	CASSFRSRDRVRQETQYF	TGTGCCAGCAGCTTTCGGTCCCGGGACAGGGTCCGCCAAGAGACCCAGTACTTC
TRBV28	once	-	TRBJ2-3	CASSLPTSSTGRMTDTQYF	TGTGCCAGCAGTTTACCTACATCCTCGACAGGGAGGATGACAGATACGCAGTATTTT
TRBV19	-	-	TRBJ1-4	CASRRWESGEEKLFF	TGTGCCAGTAGGCGATGGGAATCAGGTGAAGAAAAACTGTTTTTT